This T cell receptor beta chain appears in the sequencing data of a study of shared clonotypes between healthy human individuals (dated by TCRdb to the early 2020s). Broadly, across the study: The cohort included a few men and a couple of women between 18 and 49 years of age. Per donor, three plates each were used for CD4 naive and CD4 memory, two for CD8 naive, and one for CD8 memory. Different laboratories and diverse techniques were used to prepare libraries and sequence TCR repertoires, to increase sequencing depth and limit assay-specific biases. Leukapheresis yielded between about 0.8 and 8.9 billion PBMCs per donor. Blood TCR repertoires of five healthy adults were deeply sequenced to estimate repertoire size and the extent of clonotype sharing between individuals.

What the authors observed across the whole study: Clonotypes shared by all four sorted-subset donors showed higher generation probabilities than non-shared clonotypes. Sampling was restricted to blood, and TCR repertoires in tissues likely differ from the TCR repertoires found in blood. The genetic and exposure-history diversity represented was limited by the small number of donors. When several donors were compared, the shared fraction of clonotypes was around 5% for naive CD4, more than 3% for naive CD8, roughly 2.5% for memory CD4, and roughly 0.4% for memory CD8. Naive subsets generally had larger estimated clonotype richness than memory subsets. Even with the large sequencing depth, rarefaction of the sorted-subset datasets indicated that sequencing was incomplete. Pairwise subsampling led to the expectation that sequencing depth would affect the degree of clonotype sharing among donors.

TCR CDR3 regions were amplified from genomic DNA by multiplex PCR using the deep immunoSEQ assay. Genomic DNA extracted from each cell subset was distributed evenly over all wells of several immunoSEQ 96-well plates, and each plate served as one replicate. For sorted subsets, approximately 210 ng of genomic DNA, equivalent to some 30,000 T cell genomes, went into each replicate PCR. The purified libraries were quantified using a Qubit 3.0 fluorometer, sized with a Bioanalyzer 2100, and then quantified again using the KAPA Library Quantification kit. A separate single-read 150-cycle Illumina NextSeq 550 flow cell was used to sequence each immunoSEQ 96-well plate. The paper's processing steps were these. Because the immunoSEQ output held only junctional sequences and lacked quality scores, the filtering could not match the filtering applied to full-length reads. To assign V/J genes and CDR3, sequences were annotated against IMGT germline references using PyIR, a Python wrapper for IgBLAST v1.9. Reads with weak V/J assignments (E-value above 1e-6), missing CDR3, stop codons, out-of-frame junctions, or ambiguous translated residues were removed. V3J clonotypes were defined as sequences sharing an identical inferred V gene, J gene, and CDR3 amino acid sequence. Percentage overlap between repertoires was computed as shared unique clonotypes divided by the size of the smaller repertoire. Repertoire richness was assessed with RTK rarefaction, the Chao1 estimator, and Recon v2.1 estimates of unobserved clonotypes. For all TCRbeta clonotypes obtained by the gDNA method from several donors, generation probabilities were computed with OLGA. What TCRdb holds here is the immuneACCESS table cut down to in-frame rearrangements. Part of the clones is not present; checked against another copy, under half of the missing clones reflect an unresolved V gene, and the others are unexplained. The V and J calls and clone size come from that table; D and trimming were worked out from the DNA. This sample is represented by some 2,100,000 clones; roughly 91% of them were singletons. Clones ranked in the top ten supply 1.7% of the sample.

Inclusive of the bounding cysteine and phenylalanine, the CDR3 is 15 residues long. Here the CDR3 DNA is all that survives: 45 bases in frame from base 1. V trim: 5 bases; J trim: 4 bases; unmatched bases: 8. The germline V gene (reference sequence) sets CDR1 to SEHNR and CDR2 to FQNEAQ. For the CD8 naive samples, CD45RO-negative cells were positively selected for CCR7, yielding a CD45RA+CCR7+ population from which TemRA cells were excluded. The donors were healthy, HIV-negative adults who had no recently reported acute infections or vaccinations. All donors were Caucasian adults living in Nashville, Tennessee, USA. Blood was collected by leukapheresis, and PBMCs were isolated by Ficoll-Histopaque density gradient centrifugation and then cryopreserved in liquid nitrogen vapor phase. Analytical flow cytometry was used to check the purity and quantity of each magnetically sorted T cell population. From each sorted fraction, genomic DNA was isolated and quantified by UV absorbance on a Nanodrop 2000c.

In the case of this clone: This receptor's antigen is unknown. Base qualities are not recorded, but no much larger clone differs from it by a single base.

This TCR was recovered from a man younger than 35 in good health. Some clones in this sample may be carry-over from other donors' samples. Sample: naive CD8+ T cells from PBMCs. What the cell subset or site label conveys for this sample: CD45RA+CCR7+. In this chain, TRBV7-9 is recombined with TRBJ1-3; 7 bases in the junction line up with TRBD1. For the CDR3, the sequence is CASSPGQERGNTIYF. The nucleotides are TGTGCCAGCAGCCCCGGACAGGAAAGAGGAAACACCATATATTTT.